These 23 T cell receptor beta chains came from one sample sequenced in a study of CD8+CD57+ T cells in acquired aplastic anemia (dated by TCRdb to 2017 to 2018). Patients chosen for sequencing had shown expansion of CD8+CD57+ cells by flow cytometry. Sequencing took place on an Illumina HiSeq 2000. Profiling of TCR beta VDJ combinations and CDR3 sequences used genomic DNA as the template. TCRdb reprocessing: public reads trimmed at Q25 with fastp, clones called with MiXCR, in-frame beta chains kept. Each record represents a unique CDR3 protein, reported with the most common genes and DNA among its rows. This sample has about 98,000 distinct CDR3 sequences in its table, and roughly 70% of those were observed once. The ten top clones hold 65% of the sample. Sequenced: sorted CD4+, CD8+, or CD8+CD57+ T cells (not recorded which) from PBMCs. These receptors were obtained from a human donor with aplastic anemia.

CDR3 protein: CASSSPDYPGNEQFF. The CDR3 DNA reads TGTGCCAGCAGCTCACCGGACTACCCGGGCAATGAGCAGTTCTTC. This chain joins TRBV7-1 and TRBJ2-1; weak D call: TRBD2 (6 bases). TRBV7-1 is sorted into the ORF group, with uncertain function. V was shortened by 2 bases and J by 6 bases, with 14 bases between the two germline ends. The CDR3 runs to 15 residues.

V usage is TRBV20-1 and J usage is TRBJ2-3; TRBD1 might be the D (6 bases). Trimming took 7 bases from V and 4 from J, leaving 15 bases between them. The CDR3 sequence is 13 residues long. From germline, CDR1 is DFQATT and CDR2 SNEGSKA (reference sequence). The CDR3 bases are TGCAGTGAGGGACATTCACAATCAGATACGCAGTATTTT. This gives the protein CSEGHSQSDTQYF.

The chain carries TRBV10-2 and TRBJ2-7; no clear D gene. The CDR3 is 15 amino acids. Germline V CDR1 and CDR2: WSHSY, SAAADI. The ends were cut back, 6 bases at V and 2 bases at J, with 17 bases in the middle. CDR3 DNA sequence: TGCGCCAGCAGCCAAGAACCGCAGCCTACCTACGAGCAGTACTTC. This translates into CASSQEPQPTYEQYF.

The rearrangement links TRBV7-3 to TRBJ1-2; D gene unclear. The V and J ends lost 3 bases and 4 bases respectively, with 12 bases between them. The CDR3 length is 14 residues. Germline CDR1 is SGHTA and CDR2 is FQGTGA. The CDR3 DNA sequence: TGTGCCAGCAGCTTTCATCGGGAGGGCTATGGCTACACCTTC. Translating it yields CASSFHREGYGYTF.

This chain uses TRBV24-1 with TRBJ1-4; D call uncertain. The V gene's germline CDR1 is KGHDR and CDR2 SFDVKD. This CDR3 comprises 13 residues. Trimming stripped 7 bases from V and 4 bases from J, with 9 bases between. DNA for the CDR3: TGTGCCACCAGCTTACGCAATAATGAAAAACTGTTTTTT. As protein: CATSLRNNEKLFF.

This rearrangement joins TRBV10-3 to TRBJ2-7; D perhaps matches TRBD1 (6 bases). This CDR3 has 14 amino acids. The germline gives CDR1 ENHRY, CDR2 SYGVKD. The V end was cut by 10 bases, the J end by 4 bases, with 20 bases between. The CDR3 DNA sequence: TGTGCCACCTCCGCCGGGACATTACAATACGAGCAGTACTTC. Translated: CATSAGTLQYEQYF.

The CDR3 is CSARNPSSLWPYF. The CDR3 bases are TGCAGTGCTAGGAACCCTAGTTCTCTTTGGCCGTACTTC. This chain connects TRBV20-1 to TRBJ2-7; D unresolved. CDR1 is DFQATT and CDR2 is SNEGSKA in the germline V gene (reference sequence). This CDR3 has 13 residues. V was trimmed by 3 bases and J by 12 bases, leaving 21 bases between them.

This clonotype was found a few times. This chain uses TRBV7-3 with TRBJ1-6; D ambiguous. The CDR3 loop spans 13 amino acids. Per germline, CDR1 SGHTA and CDR2 FQGTGA. Trimming took off 5 bases at V and 8 bases at J, with 10 bases between the two ends. Here the CDR3 reads CASSIRGDSPLHF. CDR3 bases: TGTGCCAGCAGCATCCGGGGAGATTCACCCCTCCACTTT.

The gene calls are TRBV7-6 and TRBJ2-1, with TRBD2 identical over 10 bases. With 5 bases clipped from V and 4 bases from J, the junction kept 5 bases outside the gene matches. The germline V gene encodes CDR1 SGHVS and CDR2 FNYEAQ. The CDR3 is 15 amino acids. The CDR3 loop reads CASSRLAGAYNEQFF. The CDR3, as DNA: TGTGCCAGCAGCCGCCTAGCGGGGGCATACAATGAGCAGTTCTTC.

The gene calls are TRBV10-1 and TRBJ1-4; D is undetermined. Trimming stripped 0 bases from V and 2 bases from J, with 13 bases between. The CDR3 covers 17 residues. CDR1 and CDR2 (germline): WNHNN, SYGVQD (reference sequence). DNA for the CDR3: TGCGCCAGCAGTGAGTCACCCGGTAAGGGCACTAATGAAAAACTGTTTTTT. Its translation is CASSESPGKGTNEKLFF.

The chain has TRBV29-1 and TRBJ2-7, with 10 bases that match TRBD1. CDR1 is SQVTM and CDR2 is ANQGSEA in the germline V gene. V shed 6 bases and J 6 bases; nucleotides not matched to a gene: 2. This CDR3 has 11 residues. This CDR3 is CSVGTGVEQYF. In DNA, the CDR3 is TGCAGCGTAGGGACAGGGGTCGAGCAGTACTTC.

J is TRBJ1-6 and V is TRBV20-1, with 12 bases fitting TRBD1. This CDR3 is 18 amino acids long. V shed 3 bases and J 0 bases; nucleotides not matched to a gene: 6. The V gene's germline CDR1 is DFQATT and CDR2 SNEGSKA (reference sequence). CDR3 DNA: TGCAGTGCTAGGGGGGACAGGGGGCTAAGCTCCTATAATTCACCCCTCCACTTT. It codes for CSARGDRGLSSYNSPLHF.

Many counts were recorded for this clonotype. The CDR3 nucleotides read TGTGCCAGCAGTTACGCCGCAGGGTCCTACGAGCAGTACTTC. It is translated as CASSYAAGSYEQYF. The chain uses TRBV6-6 and TRBJ2-7; maybe TRBD1 (5 bases). CDR3 length equals 14 residues. The V gene's germline CDR1 is MNHNY and CDR2 SVGAGI (reference sequence). V lost 2 bases and J lost 1, with 9 bases in between.

This clonotype was observed a handful of times. The chain links TRBV20-1 to TRBJ2-7; D possibly corresponds to TRBD1 (5 bases). Germline values: CDR1 DFQATT, CDR2 SNEGSKA (reference sequence). Trimming stripped 3 bases from V and 5 bases from J, with 14 bases between. The CDR3 contains 13 residues. The CDR3 nucleotides read TGCAGTGCTAGCAGGGAAATGTGGGACGAGCAGTACTTC. It translates to CSASREMWDEQYF.

The chain uses TRBV7-9 and TRBJ1-6, with a possible D match to TRBD1 (6 bases). This CDR3 contains 17 residues. Trimming took off 7 bases at V and 9 bases at J, with 25 bases between the two ends. CDR1 is SEHNR, CDR2 FQNEAQ, per germline (reference sequence). The CDR3 is CASNGQKGEFGISPLHF. DNA for the CDR3: TGTGCCAGCAACGGACAGAAGGGGGAATTTGGAATTTCACCCCTCCACTTT. The variable domain in full, with the rest retrieved from reference TRBV7-9 and TRBJ1-6, is DTGVSQNPRHKITKRGQNVTFRCDPISEHNRLYWYRQTLGQGPEFLTYFQNEAQLEKSRLLSDRFSAERPKGSFSTLEIQRTEQGDSAMYLCASNGQKGEFGISPLHFGNGTRLTVT.

This clonotype was seen only a few times. V gene TRBV7-2 combines with J gene TRBJ2-7, with TRBD2 matching 10 bases. CDR3 length: 13 residues. Trimming took 5 bases from V and 4 from J; bases not matched to a gene: 2. From germline, CDR1 is SGHTA and CDR2 FQGNSA. CDR3 nucleotide sequence: TGTGCCAGCAGCCGGACTAGCGGATACGAGCAGTACTTC. This sequence encodes CASSRTSGYEQYF.

The rearrangement joins TRBV29-1 to TRBJ2-5; 10 nucleotides agree with TRBD2. Germline V gene lookup returns CDR1 SQVTM and CDR2 ANQGSEA. CDR3 length: 18 amino acids. The V and J ends lost 0 bases and 0 bases, in that order; junction bases with no gene match: 10. For the CDR3, the DNA is TGCAGCGTTGAAGATCACCTGGCTAGCGGGGGTTACCAAGAGACCCAGTACTTC. This gives the protein CSVEDHLASGGYQETQYF.

This chain joins TRBV10-1 and TRBJ2-2; possibly TRBD2 for D (5 bases). Germline lookup yields CDR1 WNHNN and CDR2 SYGVQD (reference sequence). The ends were cut back, 7 bases at V and 5 bases at J, with 8 bases in the middle. The CDR3 is made up of 12 amino acids. The CDR3 spells CASTRGTGELFF. The CDR3 region has the DNA TGCGCCAGCACAAGAGGGACCGGGGAGCTGTTTTTT.

This clonotype was counted ten times or more. This chain connects TRBV20-1 to TRBJ1-6, with no clear D. Trimming took 1 base from V and 7 from J, leaving 11 bases between them. CDR3 size: 14 residues. Germline-derived CDR1 and CDR2 are DFQATT and SNEGSKA (reference sequence). CDR3 nucleotide sequence: TGCAGTGCTAGAGTAAAAGGACCGAATTCACCCCTCCACTTT. Translation gives CSARVKGPNSPLHF.

The chain uses TRBV20-1 and TRBJ1-5, with D possibly being TRBD1 (6 bases). Germline CDR1 reads DFQATT; CDR2 reads SNEGSKA (reference sequence). Trimming took off 1 base at V and 5 bases at J, with 12 bases between the two ends. This CDR3 contains 14 residues. The CDR3 nucleotides are TGCAGTGCTAGAGGTCCAGGGGTCCATCAGCCCCAGCATTTT. This sequence encodes CSARGPGVHQPQHF.

The chain combines TRBV5-1 with TRBJ1-6, with 7 bases aligning to TRBD1. Unmatched junction bases numbered 5, after V lost 3 bases and J lost 11 bases. The CDR3 runs 13 residues. The germline V gene encodes CDR1 SGHRS and CDR2 YFSETQ. The DNA for the CDR3 is TGCGCCAGCAGCTGGGACAGTACAACACCCCTCCACTTT. The encoded protein is CASSWDSTTPLHF.

The chain links TRBV19 to TRBJ2-3; 8 nucleotides line up with TRBD2. Per germline, CDR1 LNHDA and CDR2 SQIVND (reference sequence). CDR3 size: 18 residues. V lost 2 bases, J lost 2 bases, and 12 bases stayed unmatched. The CDR3 sequence is CASSIWKVAGGSTDTQYF. The CDR3 region has the DNA TGTGCCAGTAGTATATGGAAAGTGGCGGGAGGTTCCACAGATACGCAGTATTTT.

The genes are TRBV10-3 and TRBJ2-7; 8 bases are shared with TRBD2. The germline V gene has CDR1 ENHRY and CDR2 SYGVKD. The CDR3 loop spans 14 amino acids. V was pared by 3 bases and J by 2 bases, with 3 bases of the junction left unmatched. The CDR3: CAISEPGLAYEQYF. In DNA form, the CDR3 reads TGTGCCATCAGTGAACCGGGACTAGCCTACGAGCAGTACTTC.